Shown below are 10 T cell receptor beta chains from a single sample sequenced in a study of cytomegalovirus exposure and HLA in healthy donors. A multiplex PCR was run with 60 Vbeta primers and 13 Jbeta primers. The assay was immunoSEQ multiplex PCR, and TCRdb's table has in-frame clones only and misses some. The sample consists of some 170,000 clones, roughly 81% of them appearing once. Sequenced material: PBMCs. These receptors came from a woman aged 18-29 years in good health and CMV-seropositive.

J is TRBJ2-1 and V is TRBV28; TRBD2 matches 9 bases. CDR3 length equals 17 residues. The V gene end was trimmed by 5 bases and the J gene end by 0 bases; junction bases not matched to a gene: 8. Germline CDR1 and CDR2: MDHEN and SYDVKM. The CDR3 DNA sequence: TGTGCCAGCAGTACAACTAGCGGGTCGCACTCCTACAATGAGCAGTTCTTC. The encoded protein is CASSTTSGSHSYNEQFF.

This clone appeared a few times. The chain carries TRBV13 and TRBJ1-2, with 7 bases lining up with TRBD1. Germline V gene data show CDR1 as PRHDT and CDR2 as FYEKMQ (reference sequence). The CDR3 is made up of 15 amino acids. With 11 bases clipped from V and 6 bases from J, the junction kept 18 bases outside the gene matches. The CDR3 region is CASSRGSAIFNGYTF. The CDR3 nucleotides read TGTGCCTCCTCCAGGGGGTCAGCAATCTTTAATGGCTACACCTTC.

The chain combines TRBV27 with TRBJ1-4; D gene unclear. The CDR3 spans 15 residues. Germline V gene lookup returns CDR1 MNHEY and CDR2 SMNVEV (reference sequence). Trimming removed 7 bases at V and 0 bases at J, with 12 bases between. The CDR3 region has the DNA TGTGCCAGCACTATACCCCCTTCAACTAATGAAAAACTGTTTTTT. Translating gives CASTIPPSTNEKLFF.

The CDR3 DNA is TGTGCCAGCAGCTTAGGACAGGGACTTACAACTAATGAAAAACTGTTTTTT. This codes for CASSLGQGLTTNEKLFF. The J gene is TRBJ1-4, the V gene TRBV5-6; 8 bases fit TRBD1. V dropped 2 bases and J dropped 0; count of bases not matched to a gene: 6. The CDR3 consists of 17 residues. The germline V gene has CDR1 SGHDT and CDR2 YYEEEE.

The chain is built from TRBV25-1 and TRBJ2-2, with D unresolved. The CDR3 sequence is 11 residues long. The V and J ends lost 5 bases and 7 bases respectively, with 5 bases between them. CDR1 is MGHDK, CDR2 SYGVNS, per germline. The CDR3 sequence is CASSRGGELFF. CDR3 in DNA: TGTGCCAGCAGTCGAGGCGGGGAGCTGTTTTTT.

The chain joins TRBV2 to TRBJ2-5, with D perhaps matching TRBD2 (6 bases). Trimming pared 6 bases from V and 3 bases from J, leaving 11 bases between. Germline V gene sequence: CDR1 SNHLY, CDR2 FYNNEI. The CDR3 extends over 13 amino acids. The CDR3 protein is CASSYSGEETQYF. The DNA of the CDR3 is TGTGCCAGCAGCTATAGCGGAGAAGAGACCCAGTACTTC.

This chain joins TRBV13 and TRBJ2-7, with TRBD2 identical over 8 bases. The junction had 2 bases not matched to a gene; V was cut back by 0 bases and J by 4 bases. The CDR3 runs to 14 residues. Germline CDR1 reads PRHDT; CDR2 reads FYEKMQ (reference sequence). The CDR3 protein is CASSLGRGAYEQYF. CDR3 DNA sequence: TGTGCCAGCAGCTTAGGGCGGGGGGCTTACGAGCAGTACTTC.

CDR3: CASSPGTTNTGELFF. CDR3 in DNA: TGTGCCAGCAGCCCCGGGACAACGAACACCGGGGAGCTGTTTTTT. The chain is built from TRBV6-5 and TRBJ2-2; D is perhaps TRBD1 (6 bases). V was clipped by 6 bases and J by 0 bases, with 11 bases between them. The germline V gene has CDR1 MNHEY and CDR2 SVGAGI. There are 15 residues in the CDR3.

The chain joins TRBV28 to TRBJ2-7, with 8 bases lining up with TRBD2. V gave up 3 bases and J gave up 2 bases; unmatched junction bases: 3. The CDR3 has 14 amino acids. Per the germline V gene, CDR1 is MDHEN and CDR2 is SYDVKM. CDR3 nucleotides: TGTGCCAGCAGTTTGGAGCGGGAGACCTACGAGCAGTACTTC. It encodes CASSLERETYEQYF.

The gene calls are TRBV6-5 and TRBJ2-3, with TRBD1 as a possible D gene (6 bases). Germline V lookup: CDR1 MNHEY, CDR2 SVGAGI. Trimming left V 5 bases short and J 4 bases short, with 13 bases between. There are 14 residues in the CDR3. CDR3 sequence: CASSRQVPADTQYF. The CDR3 DNA sequence: TGTGCCAGCAGTCGACAGGTTCCTGCAGATACGCAGTATTTT.